A selection of T cell receptor beta chains follows, all from one sample in a study of T cell responses to AZD1222 COVID-19 vaccine. Clones were sequenced by immunoSEQ multiplex PCR, and TCRdb holds only the in-frame ones, with some missing. Of 65,000 to 70,000 clones listed, 65% to 90% are singletons. The sequenced sample was peripheral blood, obtained on day 0 of AZD1222 vaccination. The origin of the receptors is an adult in good health. CDR3s include the opening cysteine and the closing phenylalanine or tryptophan. The D gene is left open where the match is weak. Clone size is given for some rows only: seen once, a few or many times, or a class if the clone is expanded.

>TRBV24-1|TRBJ2-7|NA|once
CATSEGQVTGKNSYEQYF
TGTGCCACCAGTGAGGGGCAAGTTACAGGGAAAAACTCCTACGAGCAGTACTTC
>TRBV11-2|TRBJ1-1|NA|NA
CASSWGGNTEAFF
TGTGCCAGCAGCTGGGGGGGGAACACTGAAGCTTTCTTT
>TRBV6-5|TRBJ1-6|NA|NA
CASSLAGTNSPLHF
TGTGCCAGCAGTTTAGCTGGGACTAATTCACCCCTCCACTTT
>TRBV5-4|TRBJ2-7|TRBD2|NA
CASSFVGEGREQYF
TGTGCCAGCAGCTTCGTTGGGGAGGGAAGGGAGCAGTACTTC
>TRBV18|TRBJ2-1|NA|NA
CASSRDVTYNEQFF
TGTGCCAGCTCACGGGACGTTACCTACAATGAGCAGTTCTTC
>TRBV19|TRBJ1-5|TRBD1|NA
CASWGTGTLGNQPQHF
TGTGCCAGTTGGGGGACAGGGACTCTGGGCAATCAGCCCCAGCATTTT
>TRBV19|TRBJ2-7|NA|few
CASSTTYEQYF
TGTGCCAGTAGTACTACCTACGAGCAGTACTTC
>TRBV6-4|TRBJ1-2|NA|NA
CASSDRGDPRYGYTF
TGTGCCAGCAGTGATCGGGGCGACCCTCGATATGGCTACACCTTC
>TRBV7-2|TRBJ2-1|TRBD2|NA
CASYRQGAGGVQFF
TGTGCCAGCTACCGACAGGGAGCGGGGGGAGTTCAGTTCTTC
>TRBV7-6|TRBJ2-1|TRBD2|NA
CASSATRTSGGAAEQFF
TGTGCCAGCAGCGCAACGAGGACTAGCGGGGGGGCCGCTGAGCAGTTCTTC
>TRBV4-2|TRBJ2-5|TRBD2|NA
CASSQPLAGVEETQYF
TGTGCCAGCAGCCAACCACTAGCGGGGGTTGAGGAGACCCAGTACTTC
>TRBV6-5|TRBJ1-2|NA|few
CASRLRLGYGYTF
TGTGCCAGCAGACTGAGACTGGGCTATGGCTACACCTTC
>TRBV6-4|TRBJ1-1|NA|NA
CASSDSGGRAFF
TGTGCCAGCAGTGACTCGGGGGGCAGGGCTTTCTTT
>TRBV19|TRBJ1-1|NA|NA
CASSNRAQENTEAFF
TGTGCCAGTAGTAATCGGGCACAGGAAAACACTGAAGCTTTCTTT
>TRBV2|TRBJ1-6|TRBD1|NA
CASSARTGDNSPLHF
TGTGCCAGCAGTGCCAGGACAGGAGATAATTCACCCCTCCACTTT
>TRBV2|TRBJ2-2|NA|NA
CASSDFLDRNTGELFF
TGTGCCAGCAGTGATTTCCTGGACAGAAACACCGGGGAGCTGTTTTTT
>TRBV29-1|TRBJ1-1|TRBD1|NA
CSPGGANTEAFF
TGCAGCCCAGGGGGGGCAAACACTGAAGCTTTCTTT
>TRBV5-4|TRBJ1-2|TRBD1|NA
CASSRDRHYGYTF
TGTGCCAGCAGCCGGGACAGACACTATGGCTACACCTTC
>TRBV3-1/TRBV3-2|TRBJ2-7|NA|NA
CASSPSASGAEEQYF
TGTGCCAGCAGCCCCTCGGCGTCAGGGGCGGAGGAGCAGTACTTC
>TRBV9|TRBJ2-3|TRBD2|NA
CASSRTSGGYTDTQYF
TGTGCCAGCAGCAGGACTAGCGGGGGGTACACAGATACGCAGTATTTT
>TRBV11-1|TRBJ2-7|NA|NA
CASSLDRQSYEQYF
TGTGCCAGCAGCTTAGACAGGCAGTCCTACGAGCAGTACTTC
>TRBV29-1|TRBJ1-2|TRBD1|NA
CSVEGSTGASGYTF
TGCAGCGTTGAAGGTTCGACAGGGGCTTCAGGCTACACCTTC
>TRBV27|TRBJ1-1|NA|NA
CASSPVRDNTEAFF
TGTGCCAGCAGTCCGGTCAGGGACAACACTGAAGCTTTCTTT
>TRBV28|TRBJ2-1|TRBD2|NA
CASSPTSGAFNEQFF
TGTGCCAGCAGTCCAACTAGCGGGGCTTTCAATGAGCAGTTCTTC
>TRBV28|TRBJ1-2|NA|NA
CASSSFSNYGYTF
TGTGCCAGCAGCTCTTTTTCAAACTATGGCTACACCTTC
>TRBV6-2/TRBV6-3|TRBJ1-2|NA|NA
CASSSGRNYGYTF
TGTGCCAGCAGTAGCGGCAGAAACTATGGCTACACCTTC
>TRBV29-1|TRBJ2-7|TRBD1|NA
CSARLGTGSSEQYF
TGCAGCGCGAGACTCGGGACAGGCTCCTCCGAGCAGTACTTC
>TRBV4-2|TRBJ1-6|NA|once
CASSQGFVKGSPLHF
TGTGCCAGCAGCCAAGGATTCGTTAAGGGGTCACCCCTCCACTTT
>TRBV4-1|TRBJ2-7|TRBD2|NA
CASSQATSGALYEQYF
TGCGCCAGCAGCCAGGCAACTAGCGGAGCACTCTACGAGCAGTACTTC
>TRBV20-1|TRBJ2-5|TRBD1|NA
CSASRQGAQETQYF
TGCAGTGCTAGTAGGCAGGGGGCACAAGAGACCCAGTACTTC
>TRBV11-3|TRBJ2-1|NA|NA
CASSSQGNEQFF
TGTGCCAGCAGCTCACAGGGAAATGAGCAGTTCTTC
>TRBV28|TRBJ1-2|TRBD1|NA
CASSYSGQDYGYTF
TGTGCCAGCAGTTACTCGGGACAGGACTATGGCTACACCTTC
>TRBV7-8|TRBJ2-3|NA|NA
CASSLWDQKGDTQYF
TGTGCCAGCAGCCTATGGGACCAAAAAGGGGATACGCAGTATTTT
>TRBV5-1|TRBJ2-1|NA|NA
CASRRQVGGPNEQFF
TGCGCCAGCAGGAGACAGGTTGGGGGTCCCAATGAGCAGTTCTTC
>TRBV28|TRBJ2-7|TRBD1|NA
CASTTTGSSYEQYF
TGTGCCAGCACCACGACAGGGAGCTCCTACGAGCAGTACTTC
>TRBV4-1|TRBJ1-5|TRBD1|NA
CASSPAGTGDNQPQHF
TGCGCCAGCAGCCCCGCGGGGACAGGCGACAATCAGCCCCAGCATTTT
>TRBV2|TRBJ2-1|NA|NA
CASSDEGVQFF
TGTGCCAGCAGTGACGAAGGGGTCCAGTTCTTC
>TRBV6-2/TRBV6-3|TRBJ1-6|NA|few
CASSLPEIRHSPLHF
TGTGCCAGCAGTTTACCGGAAATTAGGCATTCACCCCTCCACTTT
>TRBV28|TRBJ1-4|NA|NA
CASRRPGPGGEKLFF
TGTGCCAGCAGGCGACCGGGTCCCGGGGGGGAAAAACTGTTTTTT
>TRBV28|TRBJ2-1|TRBD1|once
CASSDDRGSSYNEQFF
TGTGCCAGCAGTGATGACAGGGGTTCTTCCTACAATGAGCAGTTCTTC
>TRBV2|TRBJ2-3|NA|NA
CASSFPSADTQYF
TGTGCCAGCAGTTTTCCCAGCGCAGATACGCAGTATTTT
>TRBV7-8|TRBJ1-3|NA|few
CASSLLRGSGNTIYF
TGTGCCAGCAGCTTATTGAGAGGGTCTGGAAACACCATATATTTT
>TRBV19|TRBJ2-2|NA|NA
CASSITPYTGELFF
TGTGCCAGTAGTATTACGCCCTACACCGGGGAGCTGTTTTTT
>TRBV5-4|TRBJ1-1|NA|NA
CASSLEDSDTEAFF
TGTGCCAGCAGCTTGGAGGATAGCGACACTGAAGCTTTCTTT